Listed below are T cell receptor beta chains from one sample, sequenced in a study of cytomegalovirus exposure and HLA in healthy donors. The protocol was immunoSEQ multiplex PCR, while the TCRdb copy is restricted to in-frame clones and leaves out a portion. Recorded for this sample: 130,000 or so clones. What was sequenced was PBMCs. These receptors all stem from a woman aged 60-75 years in good health and CMV-seronegative. Both conserved end residues are part of each CDR3. A D gene is named only where the DNA matches it firmly.

D | length | J | V | CDR3 | DNA
TRBD2 | 14 | TRBJ2-7 | TRBV6-5 | CASRKGRAAYEQYF | TGTGCCAGCAGGAAAGGGAGGGCGGCCTACGAGCAGTACTTC
TRBD1 | 15 | TRBJ2-3 | TRBV29-1 | CSIFGGTGLADTQYF | TGCAGCATTTTTGGGGGGACAGGGTTGGCAGATACGCAGTATTTT
TRBD1 | 15 | TRBJ2-3 | TRBV7-9 | CASSTGQGVKDTQYF | TGTGCCAGCAGCACCGGACAGGGGGTGAAGGATACGCAGTATTTT
NA | 14 | TRBJ1-4 | TRBV30 | CAWSTGTRNEKLFF | TGTGCCTGGAGTACAGGGACACGAAATGAAAAACTGTTTTTT
TRBD1 | 15 | TRBJ1-2 | TRBV28 | CASSSRTGWNYGYTF | TGTGCCAGCAGTTCTAGGACAGGGTGGAACTATGGCTACACCTTC
NA | 18 | TRBJ2-7 | TRBV21-1 | CASTAVDSTSPLSYEQYF | TGTGCCAGCACCGCAGTTGACAGCACGTCCCCCCTCTCCTACGAGCAGTACTTC
NA | 15 | TRBJ2-5 | TRBV28 | CASSNPGPLLETQYF | TGTGCCAGCAGTAACCCTGGGCCACTTCTAGAGACCCAGTACTTC
TRBD1 | 13 | TRBJ2-7 | TRBV9 | CASSVRTGYEQYF | TGTGCCAGCAGCGTAAGGACAGGGTACGAGCAGTACTTC
NA | 15 | TRBJ2-7 | TRBV5-1 | CASSLTGALRYEQYF | TGCGCCAGCAGCCTAACAGGTGCCCTTCGCTACGAGCAGTACTTC
NA | 15 | TRBJ2-2 | TRBV7-9 | CASSLRDAGAGELFF | TGTGCCAGCAGCTTACGCGACGCCGGGGCCGGGGAGCTGTTTTTT
NA | 13 | TRBJ2-3 | TRBV6-6 | CASSSLSTDTQYF | TGTGCCAGCAGTTCCTTGAGCACAGATACGCAGTATTTT
NA | 11 | TRBJ2-1 | TRBV30 | CAWSSRAEQFF | TGTGCCTGGAGTTCGAGGGCCGAGCAGTTCTTC
TRBD1 | 14 | TRBJ1-4 | TRBV5-1 | CASSAGQVYEKLFF | TGCGCCAGCAGCGCGGGACAGGTTTATGAAAAACTGTTTTTT
TRBD2 | 15 | TRBJ2-5 | TRBV28 | CASSSLAGGRETQYF | TGTGCCAGCAGTTCCTTAGCGGGGGGACGGGAGACCCAGTACTTC
NA | 19 | TRBJ1-6 | TRBV6-1 | CASSEASDMAGEQSSPLHF | TGTGCCAGCAGTGAAGCGTCGGACATGGCGGGGGAGCAGTCTTCACCCCTCCACTTT
NA | 16 | TRBJ1-6 | TRBV5-1 | CASSPDKSSYNSPLHF | TGCGCCAGCAGCCCAGACAAGAGCTCCTATAATTCACCCCTCCACTTT
TRBD1 | 16 | TRBJ2-1 | TRBV5-1 | CASSRRTGVTYNEQFF | TGCGCCAGCAGCAGGCGGACAGGGGTAACCTACAATGAGCAGTTCTTC
TRBD1 | 14 | TRBJ1-1 | TRBV6-5 | CATTLDRGNTEASF | TGTGCCACCACACTAGACAGGGGGAACACTGAAGCTTCCTTT
NA | 14 | TRBJ1-1 | TRBV9 | CASSLQVANTEAFF | TGTGCCAGCAGCTTACAGGTCGCGAACACTGAAGCTTTCTTT
TRBD2 | 15 | TRBJ2-7 | TRBV29-1 | CSVGTSGTRPYEQYF | TGCAGCGTTGGGACTAGCGGGACCAGACCCTACGAGCAGTACTTC
NA | 11 | TRBJ1-1 | TRBV2 | CASSGRQVAFF | TGTGCCAGCAGTGGTCGGCAGGTGGCTTTCTTT
NA | 15 | TRBJ2-7 | TRBV6-6 | CASSRGSGLSYEQYF | TGTGCCAGCAGTAGAGGTAGCGGCCTATCCTACGAGCAGTACTTC
NA | 12 | TRBJ1-3 | TRBV6-1 | CASTREGNTIYF | TGTGCCAGCACCCGGGAGGGAAACACCATATATTTT
TRBD2 | 16 | TRBJ2-1 | TRBV9 | CASSRTSGSSYNEQFF | TGTGCCAGCAGCCGGACTAGCGGGAGTTCCTACAATGAGCAGTTCTTC
TRBD1 | 17 | TRBJ2-7 | TRBV28 | CASSTQDRGSGLYEQYF | TGTGCCAGCAGTACGCAAGACAGGGGATCTGGACTTTACGAGCAGTACTTC
TRBD2 | 16 | TRBJ2-7 | TRBV6-1 | CASSENPSGRAYEQYF | TGTGCCAGCAGTGAAAACCCTAGCGGGAGGGCCTACGAGCAGTACTTC
NA | 13 | TRBJ2-7 | TRBV10-1 | CASSAQGGYEQYF | TGCGCCAGCAGTGCACAGGGTGGCTACGAGCAGTACTTC
NA | 13 | TRBJ2-7 | TRBV25-1 | CASSRDLTYEQYF | TGTGCCAGCAGCAGGGATTTGACCTACGAGCAGTACTTC
TRBD1 | 14 | TRBJ2-7 | TRBV5-1 | CASSSRTGDYEQYF | TGCGCCAGCAGCTCTCGGACAGGGGACTACGAGCAGTACTTC
NA | 14 | TRBJ2-7 | TRBV28 | CASSIYRGLYEQYF | TGTGCCAGCAGTATCTACAGGGGACTCTACGAGCAGTACTTC
TRBD2 | 13 | TRBJ2-1 | TRBV7-9 | CAKQRGGYNEQFF | TGTGCCAAACAGCGGGGGGGCTACAATGAGCAGTTCTTC
NA | 14 | TRBJ2-1 | TRBV9 | CASSVGRGGNEQFF | TGTGCCAGCAGCGTAGGGAGGGGAGGAAATGAGCAGTTCTTC
TRBD2 | 15 | TRBJ2-1 | TRBV18 | CASSPGERGGNEQFF | TGTGCCAGCTCACCCGGGGAGCGGGGGGGCAATGAGCAGTTCTTC
TRBD2 | 13 | TRBJ2-7 | TRBV29-1 | CSVGLAGSYEQYF | TGCAGCGTCGGACTAGCGGGCTCCTACGAGCAGTACTTC
NA | 14 | TRBJ1-1 | TRBV6-1 | CASILRAGDTEAFF | TGTGCCAGCATTCTCAGGGCAGGGGACACTGAAGCTTTCTTT
TRBD1 | 13 | TRBJ1-2 | TRBV28 | CASSLRQGYGYTF | TGTGCCAGCAGTCTAAGACAGGGCTATGGCTACACCTTC
NA | 15 | TRBJ1-1 | TRBV19 | CASRNTGSVVTEAFF | TGTGCCAGTCGGAACACAGGGTCAGTTGTGACTGAAGCTTTCTTT
TRBD1 | 11 | TRBJ1-2 | TRBV5-1 | CASGQGDGYTF | TGCGCCAGCGGGCAGGGGGACGGCTACACCTTC
TRBD1 | 15 | TRBJ1-1 | TRBV6-5 | CASSYTTGVGTEAFF | TGTGCCAGCAGTTACACGACAGGGGTAGGGACTGAAGCTTTCTTT
TRBD1 | 18 | TRBJ1-5 | TRBV15 | CATAGRTPGQGSLEPQHF | TGTGCCACCGCTGGAAGGACTCCGGGACAGGGGAGTCTGGAGCCCCAGCATTTT
TRBD1 | 16 | TRBJ2-7 | TRBV2 | CASRRPTGGDALEQYF | TGTGCCAGCAGGCGGCCGACAGGGGGCGACGCCCTCGAGCAGTACTTC
NA | 17 | TRBJ1-2 | TRBV7-9 | CASSSNTGLGPFYGYTF | TGTGCCAGCAGCTCCAATACAGGGCTGGGGCCCTTCTATGGCTACACCTTC
NA | 18 | TRBJ1-3 | TRBV29-1 | CSVETNGHRYSSGNTIYF | TGCAGCGTTGAAACCAACGGCCACAGGTATTCCTCTGGAAACACCATATATTTT
NA | 16 | TRBJ1-2 | TRBV11-3 | CASSYRAGEEDYGYTF | TGTGCCAGCAGTTATAGGGCAGGGGAAGAAGACTATGGCTACACCTTC
TRBD1 | 15 | TRBJ2-7 | TRBV19 | CASSIATRGSDEQYF | TGTGCCAGTAGTATAGCTACCAGGGGGAGCGACGAGCAGTACTTC
TRBD1 | 14 | TRBJ1-5 | TRBV6-1 | CASSAGTGFQPQHF | TGTGCCAGCAGTGCCGGGACAGGGTTTCAGCCCCAGCATTTT
NA | 14 | TRBJ2-5 | TRBV5-1 | CASSPLARSETQYF | TGCGCCAGCAGCCCCCTAGCCAGGTCGGAGACCCAGTACTTC
NA | 13 | TRBJ1-5 | TRBV19 | CASSRAYNQPQHF | TGTGCCAGTAGTAGGGCCTACAATCAGCCCCAGCATTTT
TRBD2 | 17 | TRBJ2-7 | TRBV27 | CASSTSGTSGMSYEQYF | TGTGCCAGCAGTACGTCCGGGACTAGCGGGATGTCCTACGAGCAGTACTTC
NA | 14 | TRBJ2-1 | TRBV15 | CATRGSSSYNEQFF | TGTGCCACCAGGGGCAGCTCCTCCTACAATGAGCAGTTCTTC
NA | 13 | TRBJ2-7 | TRBV27 | CASSFRGRYEQYF | TGTGCCAGCAGTTTTCGGGGAAGGTACGAGCAGTACTTC
TRBD2 | 15 | TRBJ2-5 | TRBV7-9 | CASSLRFDGGETQYF | TGTGCCAGCAGCCTCCGGTTCGACGGGGGGGAGACCCAGTACTTC
NA | 14 | TRBJ1-3 | TRBV19 | CASSPPGSGNTIYF | TGTGCCAGTAGCCCGCCGGGATCTGGAAACACCATATATTTT
NA | 16 | TRBJ2-2 | TRBV7-9 | CASSLDLTGYTGELFF | TGTGCCAGCAGCTTAGATTTAACAGGCTACACCGGGGAGCTGTTTTTT
NA | 13 | TRBJ2-7 | TRBV10-3 | CAISRTEAYEQYF | TGTGCCATCAGCCGGACAGAGGCCTACGAGCAGTACTTC
NA | 18 | TRBJ2-7 | TRBV4-2 | CASSQETGHTLSLYEQYF | TGTGCCAGCAGCCAAGAAACGGGACACACCCTCTCGCTGTACGAGCAGTACTTC
TRBD2 | 17 | TRBJ2-5 | TRBV27 | CASSLSSGLAGAGSQYF | TGTGCCAGCAGTTTATCTTCCGGACTAGCGGGGGCGGGGTCCCAGTACTTC
NA | 13 | TRBJ1-5 | TRBV6-6 | CASSLQGQQPQHF | TGTGCCAGCAGCCTACAGGGTCAACAGCCCCAGCATTTT
NA | 14 | TRBJ1-2 | TRBV6-5 | CASSYYRLNYGYTF | TGTGCCAGCAGTTACTACAGGCTGAACTATGGCTACACCTTC
TRBD2 | 12 | TRBJ2-3 | TRBV7-9 | CASSLRTSGRYF | TGTGCCAGCAGCTTAAGAACTAGCGGGAGGTATTTT